Presented here are 27 T cell receptor beta chains from one specimen sequenced in a study of T cell clonotyping in hematopoietic cell transplantation. The method was immunoSEQ multiplex PCR; TCRdb's version includes in-frame clones alone and lacks a portion of them. In the table there are fewer than 6,500 clones, 77% of which are singletons. The sequencing here drew on PBMCs, taken 100 days after allogeneic stem cell transplant. The source of these receptors is a female patient in her thirties or forties who had an allogeneic stem cell transplant, so the T cells may come from the graft donor. Some clones in this sample may be carry-over from other donors' samples.

The V call is TRBV13, the J call TRBJ1-2; D may be TRBD1 (6 bases). Germline V gene lookup returns CDR1 PRHDT and CDR2 FYEKMQ (reference sequence). The CDR3 extends over 14 amino acids. Trimming stripped 4 bases from V and 4 bases from J, with 13 bases between. Written as DNA, the CDR3 is TGTGCCAGCAGCTACAGGGCCCCACTCTATGGCTACACCTTC. Protein: CASSYRAPLYGYTF.

J is TRBJ2-7 and V is TRBV29-1; D is perhaps TRBD1 or TRBD2 (5 bases each). Per the germline V gene, CDR1 is SQVTM and CDR2 is ANQGSEA. V lost 1 base and J 4 bases, leaving 11 bases between the germline ends. This CDR3 contains 13 residues. As DNA, the CDR3 is TGCAGCGTTGAAGTGGGGACCCTTTACGAGCAGTACTTC. It specifies CSVEVGTLYEQYF.

This clone was detected a few times. V is TRBV6-5 and J is TRBJ1-1; 9 bases map to TRBD1. CDR3 length: 13 amino acids. Germline V gene lookup returns CDR1 MNHEY and CDR2 SVGAGI. The V gene end was trimmed by 2 bases and the J gene end by 7 bases; junction bases not matched to a gene: 2. CDR3 DNA sequence: TGTGCCAGCAGTTACCGGACAGGGGATGAAGCTTTCTTT. It translates to CASSYRTGDEAFF.

The rearrangement joins TRBV30 to TRBJ1-1; D gene ambiguous. CDR3 length: 13 amino acids. Trimming left V 0 bases short and J 0 bases short, with 5 bases between. CDR1 and CDR2 (germline): GTSNPN, SVGIG (reference sequence). This CDR3 is CAWSVSLNTEAFF. CDR3 DNA: TGTGCCTGGAGTGTATCTCTGAACACTGAAGCTTTCTTT.

The V call is TRBV6-5, the J call TRBJ1-6; D call uncertain. This CDR3 has 15 residues. Trimming removed 0 bases at V and 9 bases at J, with 12 bases between. Germline CDR1 and CDR2: MNHEY and SVGAGI. The CDR3 is CASSYSNSPRSPLHF. CDR3 in DNA: TGTGCCAGCAGTTACTCGAACAGCCCGCGTTCACCCCTCCACTTT.

This rearrangement joins TRBV10-3 to TRBJ2-7, with 11 bases fitting TRBD2. Germline V gene data show CDR1 as ENHRY and CDR2 as SYGVKD. V dropped 9 bases and J dropped 0; count of bases not matched to a gene: 7. The length of the CDR3 is 15 residues. The CDR3 region is CAIGRTSGGSYEQYF. CDR3 bases: TGTGCCATTGGGCGAACTAGCGGGGGCTCCTACGAGCAGTACTTC.

The chain uses TRBV5-6 and TRBJ2-7; tentative D call: TRBD2 (7 bases). This CDR3 comprises 15 residues. Per germline, CDR1 SGHDT and CDR2 YYEEEE. V was pared by 4 bases and J by 2 bases, with 16 bases between. The CDR3 sequence is CASSGGEGEPYEQYF. In DNA form, the CDR3 reads TGTGCCAGCAGCGGGGGGGAGGGGGAACCCTACGAGCAGTACTTC.

The CDR3 protein is CASRRTGLNTGELFF. The CDR3 DNA reads TGCGCCAGCAGACGGACAGGGTTGAACACCGGGGAGCTGTTTTTT. This rearrangement joins TRBV5-1 to TRBJ2-2; 8 positions match TRBD1. Germline CDR1 is SGHRS and CDR2 is YFSETQ. This CDR3 region has 15 residues. V lost 5 bases to trimming and J lost 1 base; unmatched junction nucleotides: 4. The whole variable domain, filled in from reference TRBV5-1 and TRBJ2-2, reads KAGVTQTPRYLIKTRGQQVTLSCSPISGHRSVSWYQQTPGQGLQFLFEYFSETQRNKGNFPGRFSGRQFSNSRSEMNVSTLELGDSALYLCASRRTGLNTGELFFGEGSRLTVL.

V gene TRBV7-8 combines with J gene TRBJ2-2; no clear D gene. V lost 10 bases and J 0 bases, leaving 12 bases between the germline ends. There are 14 residues in the CDR3. The germline V gene encodes CDR1 SGHVS and CDR2 FQNEAQ. The CDR3 region is CAILSPANTGELFF. CDR3 sequence (DNA): TGTGCCATCTTATCCCCCGCGAACACCGGGGAGCTGTTTTTT.

The chain is built from TRBV6-1 and TRBJ1-5; 7 bases are a match to TRBD1. Trimming took 4 bases from V and 7 from J; bases not matched to a gene: 10. The germline V gene has CDR1 MNHNS and CDR2 SASEGT. The CDR3 spans 15 residues. CDR3 sequence: CASSGNRGGGQPQHF. The CDR3 coding sequence is TGTGCCAGCAGTGGGAACAGGGGCGGAGGCCAGCCCCAGCATTTT.

Points on this clone: An end of the junction differs from the germline gene, which may be a read error. V and J are TRBV6-5 and TRBJ1-2; D gene uncertain. Germline CDR1 MNHEY, CDR2 SVGAGI. The CDR3 runs 11 residues. As DNA, the CDR3 is TGTGCCAGCAGTTACTCGTTAGGGATTTACTTC. This sequence encodes CASSYSLGIYF.

The chain has TRBV4-2 and TRBJ2-7, with D uncertain. Germline loops: CDR1 LGHNA, CDR2 YNFKEQ. The CDR3 is 13 amino acids. V shed 4 bases and J shed 2 bases, with 9 bases lying between them. The CDR3 region is CASSPPTPYEQYF. DNA of the CDR3: TGTGCCAGCAGCCCCCCGACCCCCTACGAGCAGTACTTC.

The chain combines TRBV30 with TRBJ2-6; D unresolved. The V end lost 4 bases, the J end lost 4 bases, and 8 bases lay between the germline ends. Germline V CDR1 and CDR2: GTSNPN, SVGIG (reference sequence). The CDR3 has 13 residues. Here the CDR3 DNA reads TGTGCCTGGACCCGTTTCGGGGCCAACGTCCTGACTTTC. This translates into CAWTRFGANVLTF. Full variable domain (rest looked up from reference TRBV30 and TRBJ2-6): SQTIHQWPATLVQPVGSPLSLECTVEGTSNPNLYWYRQAAGRGLQLLFYSVGIGQISSEVPQNLSASRPQDRQFILSSKKLLLSDSGFYLCAWTRFGANVLTFGAGSRLTVL.

The chain is built from TRBV7-2 and TRBJ2-7, with a weak D call TRBD1 (5 bases). The CDR3 spans 15 residues. The ends were cut back, 1 base at V and 2 bases at J, with 12 bases in the middle. Germline CDR1 and CDR2: SGHTA and FQGNSA. The CDR3 DNA follows: TGTGCCAGCAGCTTAGGGCCAGGGCCAACCTACGAGCAGTACTTC. Residues: CASSLGPGPTYEQYF.

The table lists this clone with a few counts. The chain uses TRBV9 and TRBJ1-1; D is possibly TRBD1 (5 bases). V was trimmed by 0 bases and J by 5 bases, leaving 11 bases between them. This CDR3 contains 14 residues. CDR1 is SGDLS and CDR2 is YYNGEE in the germline V gene. The CDR3 nucleotides read TGTGCCAGCAGCGTAGGGGGGTTGGGGACTGAAGCTTTCTTT. It yields the protein CASSVGGLGTEAFF.

This chain connects TRBV5-8 to TRBJ2-5, with D possibly TRBD2 on 6 matching bases. The germline V gene encodes CDR1 SGHTS and CDR2 YDEGEE. The ends were cut back, 7 bases at V and 10 bases at J, with 17 bases in the middle. The CDR3 is 12 residues long. The chain's CDR3 is CASRPPGGIQYF. Here the CDR3 DNA reads TGTGCCAGCCGCCCTCCCGGGGGAATCCAGTACTTC.

The rearrangement joins TRBV9 to TRBJ2-2; 7 nucleotides agree with TRBD1. The junction had 9 bases not matched to a gene; V was cut back by 4 bases and J by 0 bases. CDR1 SGDLS and CDR2 YYNGEE come from the germline V gene. CDR3 length equals 17 residues. In nucleotides, the CDR3 is TGTGCCAGCAGCCCCTTCCGCGGACAGGCGAACACCGGGGAGCTGTTTTTT. This encodes CASSPFRGQANTGELFF.

This chain connects TRBV7-2 to TRBJ1-2, with a tentative D call TRBD1 (6 bases). The CDR3 is made up of 15 amino acids. V lost 5 bases and J 2 bases, leaving 15 bases between the germline ends. CDR1 is SGHTA, CDR2 FQGNSA, per germline. CDR3: CASSQLGQKNYGYTF. CDR3 bases: TGTGCCAGCAGCCAGTTGGGACAAAAAAACTATGGCTACACCTTC.

The rearrangement links TRBV20-1 to TRBJ2-5; no clear D gene. Germline loops: CDR1 DFQATT, CDR2 SNEGSKA (reference sequence). The CDR3 spans 10 residues. V lost 6 bases, J lost 5 bases, and 7 bases lay in between. The CDR3 coding sequence is TGCAGTGCGGAAAGTGAGACCCAGTACTTC. It specifies CSAESETQYF.

This clone was seen more than once but under ten times. The rearrangement uses TRBV5-1 and TRBJ1-6; TRBD1 matches 9 bases. The trim removed 4 bases at V and 7 bases at J, leaving 6 bases unmatched. Germline V CDR1 and CDR2: SGHRS, YFSETQ. The CDR3 totals 15 residues. The CDR3 nucleotides read TGCGCCAGCAGCACGGAAACAGGGGGCAATTCACCCCTCCACTTT. This gives the protein CASSTETGGNSPLHF.

The chain carries TRBV6-5 and TRBJ1-5; D gene unclear. The V and J ends lost 6 bases and 1 base respectively, with 10 bases between them. The CDR3 is 14 amino acids. The germline CDR1 and CDR2 sequences are MNHEY and SVGAGI. The DNA for the CDR3 is TGTGCCAGCAGATCCCTACTAAGCAATCAGCCCCAGCATTTT. It codes for CASRSLLSNQPQHF.

V gene TRBV5-4 combines with J gene TRBJ1-2; 8 bases are a match to TRBD1. CDR1 is SGHNT, CDR2 YYREEE, per germline (reference sequence). V dropped 0 bases and J dropped 5; count of bases not matched to a gene: 3. This CDR3 is 14 amino acids long. In nucleotides, the CDR3 is TGTGCCAGCAGCTTGGGACAGGGGATTTATGGCTACACCTTC. It encodes CASSLGQGIYGYTF. The whole variable domain, remainder taken from reference TRBV5-4 and TRBJ1-2, is ETGVTQSPTHLIKTRGQQVTLRCSSQSGHNTVSWYQQALGQGPQFIFQYYREEENGRGNFPPRFSGLQFPNYSSELNVNALELDDSALYLCASSLGQGIYGYTFGSGTRLTVV.

V is TRBV18 and J is TRBJ1-1; D unresolved. There are 15 residues in the CDR3. Trimming removed 3 bases at V and 0 bases at J, with 11 bases between. Germline V gives CDR1 KGHSH, CDR2 LQKENI. The CDR3 region is CASSPLITMNTEAFF. CDR3 DNA sequence: TGTGCCAGCTCACCTCTAATTACCATGAACACTGAAGCTTTCTTT.

Details on this clone: At the DNA level, this CDR3 is encoded by other sequences in the same sample as well. The gene calls are TRBV6-5 and TRBJ1-1; no firm D call. Trimming shortened V by 0 bases and J by 0 bases, and 8 bases separated the two germline ends. Germline V gene sequence: CDR1 MNHEY, CDR2 SVGAGI. The CDR3 extends over 15 amino acids. CDR3 protein: CASSYSNTMNTEAFF. For the CDR3, the DNA is TGTGCCAGCAGTTACTCGAACACCATGAACACTGAAGCTTTCTTT.

This chain connects TRBV6-1 to TRBJ1-1; 12 bases fit TRBD1. CDR3 length equals 15 residues. Germline lookup yields CDR1 MNHNS and CDR2 SASEGT. Trimming at V came to 6 bases and at J to 4 bases, leaving 6 bases not matched to a gene. The CDR3 DNA reads TGTGCCAGCAGGGGACAGGGGGCGTTGGGCACTGAAGCTTTCTTT. It encodes CASRGQGALGTEAFF.

This chain joins TRBV29-1 and TRBJ1-1; D uncertain. This CDR3 is built from 14 residues. CDR1 and CDR2 from the germline V gene are SQVTM and ANQGSEA. V was trimmed by 5 bases and J by 0 bases, leaving 13 bases between them. The CDR3 loop is CSVTAETMNTEAFF. The CDR3 bases are TGCAGCGTTACTGCCGAGACGATGAACACTGAAGCTTTCTTT.

V gene TRBV2 combines with J gene TRBJ2-3, with D possibly matching TRBD2 (5 bases). V lost 5 bases and J 1 base, leaving 10 bases between the germline ends. CDR3 length: 14 amino acids. The germline V gene encodes CDR1 SNHLY and CDR2 FYNNEI. The CDR3 nucleotides are TGTGCCAGCAGTCCTCTCGGGGGCACAGATACGCAGTATTTT. Encoded protein: CASSPLGGTDTQYF.